The 18 T cell receptor beta chains listed next were all sequenced from one sample in a study of blood T cell repertoires in COVID-19. Some clones are missing from TCRdb's copy, which holds only in-frame ones; the method was immunoSEQ multiplex PCR. The sample lists roughly 120,000 clones, 65% to 80% seen once, with around 5.9% in the top ten. The sample was peripheral blood. These receptors were obtained from a man in his 70s with acute or convalescent COVID-19.

In this sample, this clone turned up a few times. The rearrangement joins TRBV9 to TRBJ2-1; TRBD1 matches at 8 bases. Unmatched junction bases numbered 6, after V lost 4 bases and J lost 0 bases. Germline V gene sequence: CDR1 SGDLS, CDR2 YYNGEE. CDR3 length equals 16 residues. The CDR3 coding sequence is TGTGCCAGCAGCACCCGGGACAGGCGCTCCTACAATGAGCAGTTCTTC. It codes for CASSTRDRRSYNEQFF.

This chain joins TRBV29-1 and TRBJ2-3; D is possibly TRBD1 (6 bases). Germline CDR1 is SQVTM and CDR2 is ANQGSEA. Trimming left V 7 bases short and J 1 base short, with 12 bases between. The CDR3 sequence is 13 residues long. As DNA, the CDR3 is TGCAGCGCCGGTGGGGGCGGCACAGATACGCAGTATTTT. It specifies CSAGGGGTDTQYF.

CDR3 loop: CASSDRGASYEQYF. The CDR3 nucleotides read TGTGCCAGCAGCGACCGGGGTGCGTCCTACGAGCAGTACTTC. V usage is TRBV14 and J usage is TRBJ2-7, with TRBD2 as a possible D gene (5 bases). CDR1 is SGHDN, CDR2 FVKESK, per germline. V shed 5 bases and J shed 1 base, with 12 bases lying between them. CDR3 size: 14 residues.

V usage is TRBV27 and J usage is TRBJ1-4; 8 bases fit TRBD1. The CDR3 sequence is 15 residues long. The junction had 3 bases not matched to a gene; V was cut back by 5 bases and J by 1 base. Germline loops: CDR1 MNHEY, CDR2 SMNVEV (reference sequence). The CDR3 here is CASSDRGGTNEKLFF. CDR3 sequence (DNA): TGTGCCAGCAGTGACAGGGGTGGAACTAATGAAAAACTGTTTTTT.

This clone was recorded only once. The rearrangement uses TRBV9 and TRBJ2-1; D perhaps matches TRBD1 (6 bases). Per the germline V gene, CDR1 is SGDLS and CDR2 is YYNGEE. V dropped 0 bases and J dropped 0 bases, with 13 bases sitting between them. This CDR3 has 17 amino acids. CDR3 residues: CASSVVAGESSYNEQFF. Written as DNA, the CDR3 is TGTGCCAGCAGCGTAGTTGCAGGGGAAAGCTCCTACAATGAGCAGTTCTTC.

This clone was seen a single time. The rearrangement uses TRBV4-1 and TRBJ2-3; TRBD2 matches at 16 bases. CDR3 length: 18 amino acids. CDR1 and CDR2 (germline): MGHRA, YSYEKL. With 1 base clipped from V and 6 bases from J, the junction kept 7 bases outside the gene matches. The CDR3 coding sequence is TGCGCCAGCAGCCAAGCCGGGACTAGCGGGGGGGCCCGGGATACGCAGTATTTT. Translated, it gives CASSQAGTSGGARDTQYF.

V usage is TRBV11-2 and J usage is TRBJ2-1; 7 positions agree with TRBD2. V trimming: 5 bases; J trimming: 10 bases; junction bases outside the gene matches: 17. The CDR3 loop spans 16 amino acids. The germline V gene has CDR1 SGHAT and CDR2 FQNNGV. The CDR3 DNA reads as TGTGCCAGCAGCCCCCTTCGATGGGCGGGAGTGCTGGAGCAGTTCTTC. It translates to CASSPLRWAGVLEQFF.

DNA for the CDR3: TGCGCCAGCAGCCAAGGAATTTGGGCGGGAGGCCTCTCCTACGAGCAGTACTTC. It yields the protein CASSQGIWAGGLSYEQYF. The chain carries TRBV4-1 and TRBJ2-7; 8 nucleotides align to TRBD2. CDR1 and CDR2 (germline): MGHRA, YSYEKL. CDR3 length equals 18 residues. After removal of 1 base from V and 0 bases from J, the junction contained 11 bases not matched to a gene.

The chain uses TRBV28 and TRBJ2-7; TRBD1 aligns across 9 bases. The germline CDR1 and CDR2 sequences are MDHEN and SYDVKM. The CDR3 is 14 residues long. V lost 5 bases, J lost 6 bases, and 8 bases stayed unmatched. The CDR3, as DNA: TGTGCCAGCAGTCCTCCGACAGGGGGGCGCGAGCAGTACTTC. Protein product: CASSPPTGGREQYF.

The V call is TRBV5-1, the J call TRBJ2-2; possibly TRBD2 for D (5 bases). Germline loops: CDR1 SGHRS, CDR2 YFSETQ. Between the trimmed V and J ends, which lost 4 bases and 0 bases, there was a span of 10 bases. This CDR3 comprises 15 residues. CDR3 nucleotide sequence: TGCGCCAGCAGCGAAAGGACTCCGAACACCGGGGAGCTGTTTTTT. This translates into CASSERTPNTGELFF.

The rearrangement joins TRBV18 to TRBJ2-5; D is undetermined. CDR1 is KGHSH and CDR2 is LQKENI in the germline V gene. The CDR3 is 12 amino acids. V was trimmed by 0 bases and J by 4 bases, leaving 3 bases between them. The CDR3 region has the DNA TGTGCCAGCTCACCACCCGGAGAGACCCAGTACTTC. Translating gives CASSPPGETQYF.

This chain joins TRBV29-1 and TRBJ2-5, with D tentatively TRBD1 (6 bases). Germline V gene data show CDR1 as SQVTM and CDR2 as ANQGSEA. This CDR3 spans 14 amino acids. Trimming stripped 6 bases from V and 3 bases from J, with 17 bases between. This CDR3 is CSVTFTGREETQYF. Here the CDR3 DNA reads TGCAGCGTGACCTTCACAGGGCGGGAAGAGACCCAGTACTTC.

This clone was counted a few times. V and J are TRBV28 and TRBJ2-6; 8 bases align to TRBD2. CDR1 and CDR2 from the germline V gene are MDHEN and SYDVKM. V dropped 7 bases and J dropped 0; count of bases not matched to a gene: 8. This CDR3 spans 17 amino acids. The CDR3 loop is CASNTAGASSGANVLTF. The DNA of the CDR3 is TGTGCCAGCAATACAGCGGGAGCTAGCTCTGGGGCCAACGTCCTGACTTTC.

The genes are TRBV28 and TRBJ1-4, with a tentative D call TRBD1 (5 bases). Trimming removed 9 bases at V and 5 bases at J, with 16 bases between. Germline assignment: CDR1 MDHEN and CDR2 SYDVKM. This CDR3 is built from 14 residues. Written as DNA, the CDR3 is TGTGCCAGTTCCAGCCCGGGGGACAATGAAAAACTGTTTTTT. Its translation: CASSSPGDNEKLFF.

This clone has only a few counts. The rearrangement joins TRBV4-1 to TRBJ1-1; perhaps TRBD1 as D (6 bases). Trimming removed 3 bases at V and 0 bases at J, with 11 bases between. Per germline, CDR1 MGHRA and CDR2 YSYEKL. This CDR3 is 15 amino acids long. CDR3 nucleotides: TGCGCCAGCAGCCAGCCGGGACACGTGAACACTGAAGCTTTCTTT. It specifies CASSQPGHVNTEAFF.

The chain couples TRBV7-3 to TRBJ2-2; the match to TRBD1 covers 9 bases. J was trimmed by 4 bases and V by 5 bases; bases with no gene match: 8. The CDR3 sequence is 16 residues long. The germline V gene has CDR1 SGHTA and CDR2 FQGTGA. The DNA for the CDR3 is TGTGCCAGCAGCCCCGGGACAGGGAGATCCACCGGGGAGCTGTTTTTT. It codes for CASSPGTGRSTGELFF.

The V call is TRBV7-9, the J call TRBJ2-1, with TRBD2 matching 14 bases. Germline CDR1 is SEHNR and CDR2 is FQNEAQ (reference sequence). The J segment lost 5 bases and the V segment lost 5 bases, leaving 8 bases of the junction unmatched. The CDR3 length is 17 residues. For the CDR3, the DNA is TGTGCCAGCAGCGGCCGACTAGCGGGAGGGCCTAACAATGAGCAGTTCTTC. This encodes CASSGRLAGGPNNEQFF.

The CDR3 region has the DNA TGTGCCAGCAGCCCCCGGAGGTCCGGAGACTACGAGCAGTACTTC. Protein: CASSPRRSGDYEQYF. The chain joins TRBV11-2 to TRBJ2-7, with a tentative D call TRBD2 (5 bases). V was clipped by 5 bases and J by 3 bases, with 17 bases between them. CDR3 size: 15 residues. Per germline, CDR1 SGHAT and CDR2 FQNNGV.